The next 20 T cell receptor beta chains were all read from a single sample in a study of metastatic and nonmetastatic thyroid tumors. Thyroid surgery had not been preceded by any treatment in any patient. TCRdb re-called the PCR reads through MiXCR. Among about 50,000 clones, roughly 4% were seen once, and the ten largest hold around 9.6%. Specimen: blood. Source of these receptors: a female donor with papillary thyroid cancer or a benign thyroid nodule (not recorded which). Some clones in this sample may be carry-over from other donors' samples.

This clone came up many times. V usage is TRBV20-1 and J usage is TRBJ2-3; the D gene is possibly TRBD2 (6 bases). The CDR3 contains 12 residues. CDR1 DFQATT and CDR2 SNEGSKA come from the germline V gene (reference sequence). V lost 4 bases and J 4 bases, leaving 9 bases between the germline ends. The CDR3: CSAKPSADTQYF. CDR3 in DNA: TGCAGTGCTAAGCCTAGCGCAGATACGCAGTATTTT.

In regard to this clone: A read error may account for a junction end that differs from germline. The chain carries TRBV6-4 and TRBJ2-2, with a weak D call TRBD2 (6 bases). Germline V lookup: CDR1 MRHNA, CDR2 SNTAGT. This CDR3 comprises 13 residues. In nucleotides, the CDR3 is TGTGCCAGCAGTGTCGGGAGCACCGGGGGGCTGTTTTTT. Residues: CASSVGSTGGLFF.

Ten or more counts support this clone. The J gene is TRBJ1-2, the V gene TRBV12-3 or TRBV12-4, with 10 bases aligning to TRBD1. Trimming at V came to 6 bases and at J to 8 bases, leaving 12 bases not matched to a gene. CDR3 length: 15 amino acids. The CDR3 region has the DNA TGTGCCAGCAGCCTCAGTCGACAGGGGGCAGTGGGCTACACCTTC. Residues: CASSLSRQGAVGYTF.

CDR3 sequence (DNA): TGTGCCAGCAGCTTCCAGGGCAACACTGAAGCTTTCTTT. It is translated as CASSFQGNTEAFF. The genes are TRBV11-2 and TRBJ1-1, with a weak D call TRBD1 (5 bases). The CDR3 has 13 amino acids. Trimming removed 3 bases from V and 2 bases from J, with 7 bases in between. Germline V gene sequence: CDR1 SGHAT, CDR2 FQNNGV. Using reference TRBV11-2 and TRBJ1-1 for the parts outside the CDR3, the full variable domain is EAGVAQSPRYKIIEKRQSVAFWCNPISGHATLYWYQQILGQGPKLLIQFQNNGVVDDSQLPKDRFSAERLKGVDSTLKIQPAKLEDSAVYLCASSFQGNTEAFFGQGTRLTVV.

This clone showed up many times. This may stem from a read error, because a much larger clone lies one nucleotide away. The gene calls are TRBV6-2 or TRBV6-3 and TRBJ1-4; D remains unclear. The CDR3 spans 14 residues. The germline V gene has CDR1 MNHEY and CDR2 SVGEGT. With 6 bases removed from V and 7 bases from J, the gap between germline ends came to 15 bases. CDR3 sequence (DNA): TGTGCCAGCAGGCTGCGGGAAATTAGTGAAAAACTGTTTTTT. Protein: CASRLREISEKLFF.

This clone was observed at least ten times. This chain connects TRBV18 to TRBJ1-4; D is uncertain. The germline CDR1 and CDR2 sequences are KGHSH and LQKENI. The CDR3 has 16 amino acids. Trimming removed 0 bases from V and 8 bases from J, with 16 bases in between. The CDR3 nucleotides read TGTGCCAGCTCACCACCCCCACCAGGAATGGACGAAAAACTGTTTTTT. Protein: CASSPPPPGMDEKLFF.

This clone was observed at least ten times. V gene TRBV20-1 combines with J gene TRBJ1-5; no clear D gene. The CDR3 is 14 amino acids. V shed 3 bases and J shed 0 bases, with 9 bases lying between them. CDR1 is DFQATT, CDR2 SNEGSKA, per germline (reference sequence). Here the CDR3 reads CSARTDVSNQPQHF. In DNA form, the CDR3 reads TGCAGTGCTAGGACCGACGTTAGCAATCAGCCCCAGCATTTT.

Ten or more counts support this clone. This chain links TRBV6-1 with TRBJ2-3; D uncertain. The CDR3 extends over 14 amino acids. Germline V lookup: CDR1 MNHNS, CDR2 SASEGT. Between the trimmed V and J ends, which lost 5 bases and 2 bases, there was a span of 11 bases. CDR3 DNA sequence: TGTGCCAGCAGTTACAGTAGGGACACAGATACGCAGTATTTT. It yields the protein CASSYSRDTDTQYF.

This clone was seen repeatedly, ten times or more. J is TRBJ1-2 and V is TRBV3-1; perhaps TRBD1 as D (6 bases). The germline CDR1 and CDR2 sequences are LGHDT and YNNKEL (reference sequence). The CDR3 sequence is 17 residues long. V lost 0 bases, J lost 4 bases, and 18 bases lay in between. The CDR3 DNA reads as TGTGCCAGCAGCCAAGAGACTCCCGGGGGCACCCTCTATGGCTACACCTTC. Encoded protein: CASSQETPGGTLYGYTF.

Of note for this clone: One end of the junction is discordant with germline, which a read error may explain. The rearrangement links TRBV15 to TRBJ2-3; weak D call: TRBD1 (6 bases). Germline CDR1 is LNHNV and CDR2 is YYDKDF (reference sequence). The length of the CDR3 is 14 residues. In DNA, the CDR3 is TGTACCACCAGCAGCGCCTCCAGGACAGATACGCAATATTTT. Translating it yields CTTSSASRTDTQYF. Variable domain in full (rest from reference TRBV15 and TRBJ2-3): DAMVIQNPRYQVTQFGKPVTLSCSQTLNHNVMYWYQQKSSQAPKLLFHYYDKDFNNEADTPDNFQSRRPNTSFCFLDIRSPGLGDTAMYLCTTSSASRTDTQYFGPGTRLTVL.

This clone was observed many times. V gene TRBV4-2 combines with J gene TRBJ1-4, with D possibly being TRBD1 (5 bases). The CDR3 contains 17 residues. Germline assignment: CDR1 LGHNA and CDR2 YNFKEQ. Trimming removed 1 base at V and 8 bases at J, with 20 bases between. The chain's CDR3 is CASSQGGGMSALEKLFF. The DNA for the CDR3 is TGTGCCAGCAGCCAAGGGGGCGGGATGTCGGCCTTGGAAAAACTGTTTTTT.

This clone has a handful of counts. This chain connects TRBV7-2 to TRBJ1-6; D remains ambiguous. This CDR3 spans 13 amino acids. Germline V lookup: CDR1 SGHTA, CDR2 FQGNSA. Trimming stripped 1 base from V and 7 bases from J, with 5 bases between. CDR3 sequence reads: CASSLGLNSPLHF. CDR3 sequence (DNA): TGTGCCAGCAGCTTAGGGCTGAATTCACCCCTCCACTTT.

This clone has a handful of counts. The chain combines TRBV19 with TRBJ1-5; 9 positions agree with TRBD1. In germline, CDR1 is LNHDA, CDR2 SQIVND (reference sequence). Trimming removed 5 bases from V and 0 bases from J; junction bases left unmatched: 14. The CDR3 sequence is 19 residues long. The CDR3 region has the DNA TGTGCCAGTAGTGAGTTGGGGGGACAGGGACTCTATAGCAATCAGCCCCAGCATTTT. Its protein product is CASSELGGQGLYSNQPQHF.

A few counts support this clone. Relative to the germline gene, one junction end is altered; a read error may explain this. The rearrangement joins TRBV11-2 to TRBJ2-1; the D call may be TRBD1 or TRBD2 (5 bases each). The V gene's germline CDR1 is SGHAT and CDR2 FQNNGV. The CDR3 runs to 18 residues. CDR3 region: CASSPDPGVRGYYNEQFF. In DNA, the CDR3 is TGTGCAAGCAGCCCCGACCCCGGGGTCCGGGGCTACTACAATGAGCAGTTCTTC.

This clone showed up many times. V usage is TRBV7-6 and J usage is TRBJ2-7; no clear D. Germline V gives CDR1 SGHVS, CDR2 FNYEAQ. The CDR3 has 15 residues. The ends were cut back, 1 base at V and 0 bases at J, with 10 bases in the middle. CDR3 region: CASSLDVGISYEQYF. CDR3 bases: TGTGCCAGCAGCTTAGATGTAGGGATCTCCTACGAGCAGTACTTC.

A remark on this clone: At one end the junction does not follow the germline gene, possibly because of a read error. Other DNA sequences in the same sample also yield this CDR3. This chain uses TRBV12-3 or TRBV12-4 with TRBJ2-6, with D perhaps TRBD1 or TRBD2 (5 bases each). This CDR3 has 16 residues. In DNA, the CDR3 is TGTGCCAGCAGCCCCGAAACGGACTCTGGGGCCAACGTCCTGACCTTC. It translates to CASSPETDSGANVLTF.

This clone has a count of ten or more. The chain employs TRBV18 and TRBJ1-6, with 7 bases lining up with TRBD1. This CDR3 comprises 16 residues. Germline trimming cut 6 bases from V and 6 bases from J; bases unmatched to any gene: 11. Germline V lookup: CDR1 KGHSH, CDR2 LQKENI. The CDR3 nucleotides read TGTGCCAGCTCCCGAAATTTGGACAGGACTAATTCACCCCTCCACTTT. Translated, it gives CASSRNLDRTNSPLHF. The whole variable domain, filled in from reference TRBV18 and TRBJ1-6, reads NAGVMQNPRHLVRRRGQEARLRCSPMKGHSHVYWYRQLPEEGLKFMVYLQKENIIDESGMPKERFSAEFPKEGPSILRIQQVVRGDSAAYFCASSRNLDRTNSPLHFGNGTRLTVT.

V and J are TRBV20-1 and TRBJ2-2; 7 bases are a match to TRBD2. Germline values: CDR1 DFQATT, CDR2 SNEGSKA (reference sequence). CDR3 length: 14 residues. The V gene end was trimmed by 3 bases and the J gene end by 4 bases; junction bases not matched to a gene: 5. DNA of the CDR3: TGCAGTGCTAGTGGACTAGTTGGCACCGGGGAGCTGTTTTTT. Its translation is CSASGLVGTGELFF.

The sample holds a few counts of this clone. The chain combines TRBV11-3 with TRBJ2-2, with no clear D. This CDR3 contains 18 residues. The germline CDR1 and CDR2 sequences are SGHNT and YENEEA. Trimming stripped 2 bases from V and 5 bases from J, with 21 bases between. For the CDR3, the DNA is TGTGCCAGCAGCTTATATCGAACCATCTACTGGTGGACCGGGGAGCTGTTTTTT. Its protein product is CASSLYRTIYWWTGELFF.

CDR3 DNA sequence: TGTGCCAGCACCAATTACTACGAGCAGTACTTC. Protein product: CASTNYYEQYF. This chain uses TRBV25-1 with TRBJ2-7; no clear D gene. Trimming shortened V by 7 bases and J by 3 bases, and 7 bases separated the two germline ends. CDR1 MGHDK and CDR2 SYGVNS come from the germline V gene. The CDR3 extends over 11 amino acids.